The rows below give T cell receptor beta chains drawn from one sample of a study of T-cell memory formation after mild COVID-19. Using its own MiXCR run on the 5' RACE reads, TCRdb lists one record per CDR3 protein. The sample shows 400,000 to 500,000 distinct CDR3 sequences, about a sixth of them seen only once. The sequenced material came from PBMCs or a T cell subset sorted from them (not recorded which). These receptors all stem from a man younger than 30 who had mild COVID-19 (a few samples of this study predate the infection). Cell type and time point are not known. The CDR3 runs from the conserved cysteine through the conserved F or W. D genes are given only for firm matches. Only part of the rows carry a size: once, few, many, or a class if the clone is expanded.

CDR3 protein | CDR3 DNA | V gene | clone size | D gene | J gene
CASSLVFQETQYF | TGTGCCAGCAGCTTAGTCTTCCAAGAGACCCAGTACTTC | TRBV7-6 | few | - | TRBJ2-5
CASSLPSQSSYNEQFF | TGCGCCAGCAGCTTGCCTTCCCAGAGCTCCTACAATGAGCAGTTCTTC | TRBV5-1 | many | - | TRBJ2-1
CASSPFGTGQETQYF | TGTGCCAGCAGCCCGTTCGGGACTGGGCAAGAGACCCAGTACTTC | TRBV7-3 | - | - | TRBJ2-5
CASTGLAGTDTQYF | TGTGCCAGCACGGGACTAGCGGGGACAGATACGCAGTATTTT | TRBV18 | many | TRBD2 | TRBJ2-3
CSVGQSGDDWDTQYF | TGCAGCGTTGGACAAAGCGGTGATGATTGGGATACGCAGTATTTT | TRBV29-1 | few | - | TRBJ2-3
CSAGDRSINYGYTF | TGCAGCGCGGGAGACAGGTCAATTAACTATGGCTACACCTTC | TRBV29-1 | few | - | TRBJ1-2
CSVTRGGGQFF | TGCAGCGTTACGCGGGGGGGCGGGCAGTTCTTC | TRBV29-1 | - | TRBD2 | TRBJ2-1
CASSYSTGGNEQFF | TGTGCCAGCAGTTACTCGACAGGGGGCAATGAGCAGTTCTTC | TRBV6-2/TRBV6-3 | many | TRBD1 | TRBJ2-1
CSARDGTGGVETQYF | TGCAGTGCTAGGGACGGGACAGGGGGCGTGGAGACCCAGTACTTC | TRBV20-1 | - | TRBD1 | TRBJ2-5
CASNKIAVGGETQYF | TGTGCCAGCAATAAAATAGCTGTAGGTGGAGAGACCCAGTACTTC | TRBV12-3/TRBV12-4 | many | - | TRBJ2-5
CAISDRARDRSSPLHF | TGTGCCATCAGTGATCGTGCCAGGGACAGGTCTTCACCCCTCCACTTT | TRBV10-3 | many | TRBD1 | TRBJ1-6
CASSQGGSSGANVLTF | TGCGCCAGCAGTCAAGGGGGAAGCTCTGGGGCCAACGTCCTGACTTTC | TRBV23-1 | few | - | TRBJ2-6
CATSDSGDTQYF | TGTGCCACCAGTGACTCAGGGGATACGCAGTATTTT | TRBV24-1 | - | - | TRBJ2-3
CAGTRDRDTDTQYF | TGTGCCGGCACCCGGGACAGGGACACAGATACGCAGTATTTT | TRBV7-2 | many | TRBD1 | TRBJ2-3
CASSLNQDTEAFF | TGTGCCAGCAGCTTAAATCAGGACACTGAAGCTTTCTTT | TRBV7-9 | few | - | TRBJ1-1
CASSYYPINTGELFF | TGTGCCAGCAGTTACTACCCAATTAACACCGGGGAGCTGTTTTTT | TRBV6-5 | few | - | TRBJ2-2
CASSASGAVGYGYTF | TGTGCCAGCAGCGCTTCCGGGGCTGTCGGCTATGGCTACACCTTC | TRBV7-9 | few | - | TRBJ1-2
CATGGTGGFTGELFF | TGTGCCACCGGGGGGACGGGAGGCTTCACCGGGGAGCTGTTTTTT | TRBV6-1 | once | TRBD2 | TRBJ2-2
CASSHSGTGSVADTQYF | TGTGCCAGCAGCCATTCGGGGACAGGGTCTGTTGCAGATACGCAGTATTTT | TRBV9 | - | TRBD1 | TRBJ2-3
CASSNDRGRANTEAFF | TGTGCCAGTAGTAATGACAGGGGAAGGGCGAACACTGAAGCTTTCTTT | TRBV19 | - | TRBD1 | TRBJ1-1
CASSLQSSGANVLTF | TGTGCCAGCAGCTTACAGAGCTCTGGGGCCAACGTCCTGACTTTC | TRBV7-8 | few | - | TRBJ2-6
CATTSSGVGANVLTF | TGTGCCACCACTTCGTCGGGGGTCGGGGCCAACGTCCTGACTTTC | TRBV15 | few | - | TRBJ2-6
CASSQDVVQPQHF | TGCGCCAGCAGCCAAGATGTGGTCCAGCCCCAGCATTTT | TRBV4-1 | many | - | TRBJ1-5
CASSLPSERSKFF | TGTGCCAGCAGCCTCCCGTCCGAGCGATCTAAGTTCTTC | TRBV4-2 | - | - | TRBJ2-1
CASSLSGAGELFF | TGTGCCAGCAGTTTGTCAGGGGCCGGGGAGCTGTTTTTT | TRBV6-5 | many | - | TRBJ2-2
CASSQEQGVPNYGYTF | TGCGCCAGCAGCCAAGAACAGGGAGTTCCTAACTATGGCTACACCTTC | TRBV4-3 | few | - | TRBJ1-2
CASSSGTNYGYTF | TGTGCCAGCAGCTCCGGGACAAACTATGGCTACACCTTC | TRBV12-3/TRBV12-4 | - | - | TRBJ1-2
CATSRVLGTTIYNEQFF | TGTGCCACCAGCAGAGTATTAGGAACCACGATCTACAATGAGCAGTTCTTC | TRBV15 | - | - | TRBJ2-1
CASGQRGEQYF | TGTGCCAGCGGACAGCGGGGCGAGCAGTACTTC | TRBV6-5 | - | - | TRBJ2-7
CASSDIQGIGELFF | TGTGCCAGCAGTGACATCCAAGGGATCGGGGAGCTGTTTTTT | TRBV2 | few | - | TRBJ2-2
CASSPRAEGLYEQYF | TGTGCCAGCTCACCTAGGGCGGAGGGTTTGTACGAGCAGTACTTC | TRBV18 | - | - | TRBJ2-7
CASSFGGTSNQPQHF | TGTGCCAGCAGTTTCGGGGGGACCAGCAATCAGCCCCAGCATTTT | TRBV12-3/TRBV12-4 | - | - | TRBJ1-5
CASSRQGNSGANVLTF | TGTGCCAGCAGTCGTCAGGGTAACTCTGGGGCCAACGTCCTGACTTTC | TRBV25-1 | - | - | TRBJ2-6
CASSPTGGNGELFF | TGCGCCAGCAGCCCGACAGGGGGGAACGGGGAGCTGTTTTTT | TRBV5-1 | - | TRBD1 | TRBJ2-2
CSADRASYNEQFF | TGCAGTGCGGACAGGGCATCCTACAATGAGCAGTTCTTC | TRBV20-1 | few | TRBD1 | TRBJ2-1
CAISESFSPETQYF | TGTGCCATCAGTGAGTCCTTCAGTCCAGAGACCCAGTACTTC | TRBV10-3 | - | - | TRBJ2-5
CASSQTKAQYF | TGTGCCAGCAGTCAGACAAAGGCGCAGTATTTT | TRBV12-3/TRBV12-4 | - | - | TRBJ2-3
CASSYTGKVRDEQFF | TGTGCCAGCAGTTATACCGGGAAGGTTCGCGATGAGCAGTTCTTC | TRBV11-2 | few | - | TRBJ2-1
CASSVPETQYF | TGTGCCAGCAGTGTCCCGGAGACCCAGTACTTC | TRBV6-1 | few | - | TRBJ2-5
CASSPGRGIYYNEQFF | TGCGCCAGCAGCCCTGGGCGGGGGATCTATTACAATGAGCAGTTCTTC | TRBV4-1 | few | TRBD2 | TRBJ2-1
CASSLTSSNYGYTF | TGTGCCAGCAGTCTGACGAGCTCTAACTATGGCTACACCTTC | TRBV4-2 | few | - | TRBJ1-2
CASSPNTNTEAFF | TGTGCCAGCAGCCCAAACACGAACACTGAAGCTTTCTTT | TRBV11-3 | many | - | TRBJ1-1
CASSQLGGPYSTDTQYF | TGCGCCAGCAGCCAGCTGGGGGGACCCTATAGCACAGATACGCAGTATTTT | TRBV4-3 | few | - | TRBJ2-3
CASSLDPSDTEAFF | TGTGCCAGCAGCTTAGACCCATCCGACACTGAAGCTTTCTTT | TRBV11-2 | - | - | TRBJ1-1
CARRIAGTGTEAFF | TGCGCCAGAAGGATAGCCGGGACGGGCACTGAAGCTTTCTTT | TRBV5-1 | - | - | TRBJ1-1
CASSNPGQGTYEQYF | TGTGCCAGCAGCAACCCGGGACAGGGAACCTACGAGCAGTACTTC | TRBV11-2 | - | TRBD1 | TRBJ2-7
CASGEVGRGNSPLHF | TGTGCCAGCGGGGAAGTTGGACGGGGGAATTCACCCCTCCACTTT | TRBV11-2 | few | - | TRBJ1-6
CASSLDNSGQETQYF | TGTGCTAGCAGCTTAGATAACAGCGGACAAGAGACCCAGTACTTC | TRBV7-7 | - | - | TRBJ2-5
CASSQGTGSMETQYF | TGTGCCAGCAGCCAAGGGACAGGGTCGATGGAGACCCAGTACTTC | TRBV7-2 | few | TRBD1 | TRBJ2-5
CASRRSGGAEDTQYF | TGTGCCAGCAGACGGAGCGGGGGGGCGGAAGATACGCAGTATTTT | TRBV6-2/TRBV6-3 | - | TRBD2 | TRBJ2-3
CAWRPTGGGYTF | TGTGCCTGGAGACCGACAGGGGGTGGCTACACCTTC | TRBV30 | few | TRBD1 | TRBJ1-2
CASSYRIEAGELFF | TGTGCCAGCAGTTATAGGATTGAGGCCGGGGAGCTGTTTTTT | TRBV6-6 | - | - | TRBJ2-2
CASSLDGQDRSYNSPLHF | TGCGCCAGCAGCTTGGATGGGCAAGATCGCTCCTATAATTCACCCCTCCACTTT | TRBV5-1 | - | - | TRBJ1-6
CASSLASTGGAEKLFF | TGTGCCAGCAGCTTAGCATCGACAGGGGGAGCGGAAAAACTGTTTTTT | TRBV7-9 | few | TRBD1 | TRBJ1-4